This T cell receptor beta chain is drawn from a study of T cells in Graves' hyperthyroidism and ophthalmopathy. The study's findings and limits: Blood samples included most of the expanded thyroid clonotypes exceeding 0.001.

Amplified TCR beta CDR3 regions derived from RNA transcripts. The HTBI primer set was used in a first-round RT-PCR of the TCR CDR3. TCRdb reprocessed the multiplex PCR reads with MiXCR, giving one entry per CDR3 protein. The sample has 600,000 to 900,000 distinct CDR3 sequences, roughly 17% seen once. The CDR3 spans 15 residues. CDR1 and CDR2 from the germline V gene are MNHNS and SASEGT. This clonotype has just a few counts. Antigen unknown. An end of the junction differs from the germline gene, which may be a read error. The sequence came from a man younger than 35 with Graves' hyperthyroidism. Sequenced input: blood. This chain uses TRBV6-1 with TRBJ2-1; TRBD2 aligns across 16 bases. For the CDR3, the DNA is TGTGCCAGCAGTGGGGGACTAGCGGGAGGGCCGGCGCAGTGCTTC. It specifies CASSGGLAGGPAQCF.